The next 14 T cell receptor beta chains were all read from a single sample in a study of blood T cell repertoires in COVID-19. Sequenced by immunoSEQ multiplex PCR; TCRdb stores in-frame clones only, minus some. The sample contains approximately 150,000 clones, over 85% of which appear only once. Input material: peripheral blood. The receptors were gathered from a man aged 55 to 70 with active or convalescent COVID-19.

This clone was recorded a few times. This chain connects TRBV6-1 to TRBJ1-5, with 8 bases aligning to TRBD1. The CDR3 is 16 amino acids. V was pared by 2 bases and J by 7 bases, with 10 bases of the junction left unmatched. CDR1 and CDR2 (germline): MNHNS, SASEGT. The CDR3 region is CASSESGTGGRQPQHF. CDR3 nucleotides: TGTGCCAGCAGTGAATCGGGGACAGGTGGTAGACAGCCCCAGCATTTT.

The V gene is TRBV7-9, the J gene TRBJ2-6; perhaps TRBD1 as D (5 bases). V lost 0 bases and J 0 bases, leaving 9 bases between the germline ends. This CDR3 spans 17 amino acids. Per the germline V gene, CDR1 is SEHNR and CDR2 is FQNEAQ (reference sequence). The CDR3 protein is CASSLASDTSGANVLTF. The CDR3 DNA sequence: TGTGCCAGCAGCTTAGCTTCGGACACCTCTGGGGCCAACGTCCTGACTTTC.

This chain joins TRBV7-9 and TRBJ1-1, with 7 bases lining up with TRBD1. The CDR3 runs 16 residues. The junction had 8 bases not matched to a gene; V was cut back by 3 bases and J by 1 base. Germline V gene lookup returns CDR1 SEHNR and CDR2 FQNEAQ (reference sequence). The CDR3 is CASSFTGTDKNTEAFF. The DNA of the CDR3 is TGTGCCAGCAGCTTCACGGGGACAGATAAGAACACTGAAGCTTTCTTT.

J is TRBJ1-1 and V is TRBV30; D uncertain. The V end lost 0 bases, the J end lost 0 bases, and 11 bases lay between the germline ends. The germline gives CDR1 GTSNPN, CDR2 SVGIG (reference sequence). CDR3 length: 15 amino acids. CDR3 region: CAWSVLYSMNTEAFF. CDR3 nucleotide sequence: TGTGCCTGGAGTGTATTATACAGCATGAACACTGAAGCTTTCTTT.

The chain joins TRBV6-5 to TRBJ2-1, with D maybe TRBD1 (5 bases). V lost 5 bases and J lost 4, with 15 bases in between. This CDR3 has 15 amino acids. In germline, CDR1 is MNHEY, CDR2 SVGAGI. Here the CDR3 reads CASSPDSFTYNEQFF. DNA for the CDR3: TGTGCCAGCAGTCCCGACAGTTTTACTTACAATGAGCAGTTCTTC.

The chain recombines TRBV6-5 with TRBJ2-7; 11 nucleotides agree with TRBD1. Germline values: CDR1 MNHEY, CDR2 SVGAGI. V gave up 6 bases and J gave up 1 base; unmatched junction bases: 5. The CDR3 spans 15 residues. The DNA for the CDR3 is TGTGCCAGCAGCCTTGGACAGGGGGCTTCCTACGAGCAGTACTTC. Translated, it gives CASSLGQGASYEQYF.

The chain carries TRBV10-3 and TRBJ1-4; 8 bases are shared with TRBD1. Trimming cost V 3 bases and J 0 bases; bases outside gene matches: 6. This CDR3 spans 17 amino acids. Germline V gene lookup returns CDR1 ENHRY and CDR2 SYGVKD. The CDR3 DNA reads TGTGCCATCAGTGATGGGGCAGGGGGCGCAACTAATGAAAAACTGTTTTTT. Amino acids: CAISDGAGGATNEKLFF.

V usage is TRBV6-6 and J usage is TRBJ2-3; 11 nucleotides line up with TRBD2. The V gene's germline CDR1 is MNHNY and CDR2 SVGAGI (reference sequence). Trimming at V came to 5 bases and at J to 2 bases, leaving 9 bases not matched to a gene. The CDR3 is 17 amino acids. The CDR3 is CASSLLKTSGVTDTQYF. For the CDR3, the DNA is TGTGCCAGCAGTCTACTTAAGACTAGCGGGGTCACAGATACGCAGTATTTT.

There are a few counts of this clone. This chain links TRBV4-1 with TRBJ1-5; TRBD1 is a possible D gene (6 bases). The germline V gene encodes CDR1 MGHRA and CDR2 YSYEKL. The V gene lost 0 bases and the J gene lost 6 bases, with 15 bases spanning the gap. The CDR3 sequence is 16 residues long. For the CDR3, the DNA is TGCGCCAGCAGCCAAGATCGGCAGGGGTTTTTTCAGCCCCAGCATTTT. This translates into CASSQDRQGFFQPQHF.

The rearrangement links TRBV5-1 to TRBJ2-7; D may be TRBD2 (5 bases). The CDR3 length is 13 residues. CDR1 is SGHRS and CDR2 is YFSETQ in the germline V gene. V was clipped by 6 bases and J by 4 bases, with 14 bases between them. In DNA form, the CDR3 reads TGCGCCAGCACCGAGGGTTCCGGATACGAGCAGTACTTC. Its protein is CASTEGSGYEQYF. Supplemented by reference TRBV5-1 and TRBJ2-7, the full variable domain reads KAGVTQTPRYLIKTRGQQVTLSCSPISGHRSVSWYQQTPGQGLQFLFEYFSETQRNKGNFPGRFSGRQFSNSRSEMNVSTLELGDSALYLCASTEGSGYEQYFGPGTRLTVT.

The chain carries TRBV6-5 and TRBJ2-1, with D possibly matching TRBD2 (7 bases). This CDR3 region has 16 residues. The V end was cut by 0 bases, the J end by 3 bases, with 12 bases between. Per germline, CDR1 MNHEY and CDR2 SVGAGI. The CDR3 nucleotides are TGTGCCAGCAGTTACTCCGGGGGGCTGGGCTACAATGAGCAGTTCTTC. This gives the protein CASSYSGGLGYNEQFF.

The CDR3 sequence is CASRPRRGGGGYF. The CDR3, as DNA: TGTGCCAGCAGACCAAGACGGGGGGGCGGAGGGTACTTC. The chain recombines TRBV6-5 with TRBJ2-7; 8 bases map to TRBD2. The V gene's germline CDR1 is MNHEY and CDR2 SVGAGI. The ends lost 6 bases at V and 12 bases at J; junction bases unmatched: 13. The CDR3 length is 13 residues.

This clone showed up just once. CDR3: CASREGAVPNQPQHF. CDR3 nucleotides: TGTGCCAGCAGGGAGGGTGCCGTACCAAATCAGCCCCAGCATTTT. The rearrangement uses TRBV6-5 and TRBJ1-5; D uncertain. There are 15 residues in the CDR3. CDR1 is MNHEY and CDR2 is SVGAGI in the germline V gene. Trimming removed 6 bases at V and 4 bases at J, with 16 bases between.

V usage is TRBV19 and J usage is TRBJ1-2; no definite D call. CDR3 length equals 13 residues. Germline V gene sequence: CDR1 LNHDA, CDR2 SQIVND (reference sequence). Trimming removed 7 bases at V and 0 bases at J, with 9 bases between. CDR3 nucleotide sequence: TGTGCCAGTAACGGGAGGGCTAACTATGGCTACACCTTC. Its protein product is CASNGRANYGYTF.